This is a list of T cell receptor beta chains from one sample in a study of beta chain features in type 1 diabetes. Profiling relied on immunoSEQ multiplex PCR, and the TCRdb table lists in-frame clones only, not all of them. The sample has almost 350,000 clones; 15% to 20% are singletons. Specimen: naive CD4+ T cells from blood. These receptors came from a woman younger than 30 in good health. The CDR3 runs from the conserved cysteine through the conserved F or W. The order of the fields is J gene, V gene, D gene, clone size, CDR3 protein, CDR3 DNA. D genes are given only for firm matches. Clone size is not always given. Where it is, it says once, few, many or a class for expanded clones.

TRBJ2-3 TRBV9 NA NA CASSGGRATDTQYF TGTGCCAGCAGCGGTGGTCGAGCCACAGATACGCAGTATTTT
TRBJ2-1 TRBV5-1 NA NA CASSLSRPRDEQFF TGCGCCAGCAGCTTGAGCAGGCCGCGAGATGAGCAGTTCTTC
TRBJ1-1 TRBV6-5 NA once CASSSSGGSGTAFF TGTGCCAGCAGTTCCTCCGGGGGTTCAGGGACAGCTTTCTTT
TRBJ2-3 TRBV2 TRBD2 NA CASSEWGTSGRGDTQYF TGTGCCAGCAGTGAATGGGGGACTAGCGGGAGAGGGGATACGCAGTATTTT
TRBJ1-1 TRBV18 NA few CASSPREGMNTEAFF TGTGCCAGCTCACCGCGAGAGGGTATGAACACTGAAGCTTTCTTT
TRBJ2-3 TRBV5-1 TRBD2 NA CASSLSAGTDTQYF TGCGCCAGCAGCTTGTCAGCGGGAACAGATACGCAGTATTTT
TRBJ2-1 TRBV5-1 NA NA CASSPTGTFNEQFF TGCGCCAGCAGCCCGACCGGGACTTTCAATGAGCAGTTCTTC
TRBJ2-5 TRBV11-2 NA few CASSSGQETQYF TGTGCCAGCAGTAGCGGCCAAGAGACCCAGTACTTC
TRBJ1-5 TRBV18 NA NA CASSPDSSNQPQHF TGTGCCAGCTCTCCCGACAGTAGCAATCAGCCCCAGCATTTT
TRBJ1-1 TRBV7-3 NA NA CASSPQRASEAFF TGTGCCAGCAGCCCGCAGCGGGCCTCTGAAGCTTTCTTT
TRBJ2-5 TRBV6-5 TRBD2 few CASKGGLAETQYF TGTGCCAGCAAGGGAGGACTAGCGGAGACCCAGTACTTC
TRBJ1-1 TRBV4-1 NA few CASSHLWRDTEAFF TGCGCCAGCAGCCACCTCTGGAGGGACACTGAAGCTTTCTTT
TRBJ2-7 TRBV4-1 NA NA CASRSPGQTYEQYF TGCGCCAGCCGTTCACCTGGACAGACCTACGAGCAGTACTTC
TRBJ1-5 TRBV7-9 NA few CASSLQGSGNQPQHF TGTGCCAGCAGCCTCCAGGGCTCCGGCAATCAGCCCCAGCATTTT